This T cell receptor beta chain appears in the sequencing data of a study of cytomegalovirus exposure and HLA in healthy donors (dated by TCRdb to about 2017). At the level of the whole study: An earlier analysis of several hundred of the donors reported roughly 300 Gb of sequence data and 117 million unique TCR beta sequences from some 180 million T cells. Approximately 310 gigabases of sequencing data and approximately 85 million unique TCR sequences were included in an early release covering roughly 600 HLA-typed donors. Of the roughly 400 genotyped donors, 70% to 90% were placed in the genetic ancestry cluster associated with self-reported Caucasian donors. The study aimed to test whether signatures of past pathogen exposure could be identified by cataloging public T cell receptors. The study profiled the T cell repertoires of about 640 subjects by immunosequencing and related them to cytomegalovirus serostatus. In addition to the first cohort of 650 to 800 subjects, a separate validation cohort of around 110 different subjects was used. High-throughput TCR immunosequencing, statistical association of individual TCRs with disease status, and machine learning were combined to predict cytomegalovirus infection status. To study patterns of TCR occurrence, a later analysis re-analyzed previously published TCR beta repertoires from just over 650 donors and added high-resolution HLA genotyping. Rather than using new phenotypic data, the later analysis identified candidate immune exposures from TCR beta sequences and from how often those sequences occurred across donors. An earlier analysis of 587 of the donors used high-throughput TCR beta sequencing to judge whether each TCR beta V gene segment behaved as functional or pseudogenic. Donor age, sex, ethnicity and CMV serostatus were compiled together with the repertoire data. A later genetic analysis used genome-wide SNP genotypes for 398 of the 666 donors, treating that subset as a discovery cohort. Every discovery cohort repertoire had been produced on one sequencing platform. HLA typing included class I and class II loci at four-digit resolution. Typing coverage varied by locus: roughly 620-640 donors for A, B, C, DRB1 and DQB1; roughly 500 for DQA1; some 610 for DPA1; some 470 for DPB1. Because of strong linkage in the cohort, five DR-DQ haplotypes were treated as single units for association and clustering. Among 398 genotyped donors of the cohort, an average of about 220,000 unique TCR beta nucleotide sequences was sequenced per donor, of which 15% to 20% were non-productive.

After removal of 3 bases from V and 0 bases from J, the junction retains 7 bases not matched to a gene. In the germline V gene, CDR1 corresponds to MGHRA and CDR2 to YSYEKL. From cysteine to phenylalanine, the CDR3 is 16 amino acids long. Only CDR3 DNA remains: 48 bases, in frame from the first base. The cohort was made up of about 610 healthy bone marrow donors. At the time of sampling, every cohort member was nominally healthy, though immune exposures that went unrecorded were likely present. The donor tested CMV seronegative and was one of the 352 seronegative cohort members. A peripheral blood sample was provided by each donor, and peripheral blood mononuclear cells were used for TCR beta sequencing. The Qiagen DNeasy Blood Extraction Kit was used to extract genomic DNA from the blood cell samples. Library construction relied on the immunoSEQ multiplex PCR assay. The multiplex PCR relied on a mix of 60 forward primers for TCR Vbeta segments and 13 reverse primers for TCR Jbeta segments. The CDR3 region of rearranged TCR beta genes was amplified from genomic DNA with a multiplex PCR assay. On the Illumina HiSeq System, the amplified TCR beta libraries were sequenced as 87-base-pair reads. The paper's processing steps were these. A later analysis tallied 70 million to 100 million unique TCR beta chains across the roughly 610 repertoires, and some 10 million of those chains were shared by two or more donors. A nearest-neighbor algorithm error-corrected the raw reads and collapsed the reads into unique sequences, merging closely related sequences to remove PCR and sequencing errors. Alignment of CDR3 sequences to IMGT reference sequences was used to assign V, D and J gene segments. For a sequence to be retained, a match of at least six nucleotides to both a V gene segment and a J gene segment was required. Rearrangements were classified as productive when the CDR3 lacked stop codons and remained in frame with V and J, and all other rearrangements were classified as non-productive. CDR3 was defined according to IMGT convention as the region running from the second conserved V-encoded cysteine to the conserved J-encoded phenylalanine. The earlier analysis of roughly 590 of the donors excluded any sequence lacking an unambiguous match to a single V gene segment. An earlier analysis of several hundred of the donors called V segments functional above 56.7% productive rearrangements and segregating when the between-donor standard deviation exceeded 5%. A statistical classification framework was built for diagnosing cytomegalovirus status from the catalog of TCR beta chain sequences. V and J gene assignment, in a later analysis, came from comparing TCR nucleotide sequences with IMGT/GENE-DB human TR gene sequences. A later analysis assigned CDR3 sequences and most-parsimonious VDJ recombination scenarios with the TCRdist pipeline. A later analysis defined each TCR beta chain by its CDR3 amino acid sequence plus V-gene family, and excluded reads lacking a unique V-gene family. A later analysis removed roughly 590 highly shared, low-generation-probability nucleotide sequences to deal with suspected cross-contamination and a sequencing artifact. For each public chain, a later analysis derived a clonal expansion index from normalized ranks of inferred template counts within each repertoire. Generation probabilities in a later analysis came from a VDJ recombination model fitted to out-of-frame rearrangements, and those results were checked against IGoR. In a later analysis, hypergeometric tests were used to score TCR-TCR, TCR-HLA and TCR-CMV co-occurrence, with a repertoire-size bias correction applied to TCR pairs. To estimate false discovery rates, a later analysis permuted the HLA or CMV assignments 20 times. In a later analysis, co-occurring TCRs were grouped using DBSCAN, and TCRdist sequence similarity was added for clustering within HLA-allele-positive subsets. For co-occurrence clustering, repertoires with fewer than 30,000 or more than 120,000 public chains were excluded, along with several repertoires with anomalous nucleotide sharing. TCRdb obtained this table from immuneACCESS and retained in-frame rearrangements with V and J assigned. These tables miss some clones; where compared with another copy, unresolved V genes account for less than half of the shortfall, and the remainder is unexplained. The V and J calls and clone size are taken from that table; D and trimming were inferred from the DNA. For this sample the table gives around 270,000 clones, of which 75% to 85% were detected only once. The biggest ten clones account for about 0.28% of the sample.

General study outcomes and caveats: Specific HLA alleles were associated with 16,951 TCR beta sequences at a false discovery rate of 0.05 in a later analysis. Because HLA typing was missing for some donors at each locus, association tests included only the typed subset. A later genetic analysis associated a missense DCLRE1C variant with V-gene and J-gene trimming of TCR beta chains, and an independent cohort replicated the association. Broadly in line with IMGT annotations, most TCR beta V segments showed up in productive rearrangements about 90% or about 30% of the time in an earlier analysis of around 550 of the donors. The presence/absence analyses assumed that sequencing depth was roughly uniform across donors, and that assumption may not be true. Some IMGT-functional V segments, including TRBV6-2 and TRBV6-3, could not be distinguished by the 87-base-pair reads and were therefore excluded. The authors suggested that the approach could potentially be extended to other disease states and immunological phenotypes. In both the original and validation cohorts, the classifier was reported to diagnose cytomegalovirus status with high specificity and sensitivity. A few of the identified cytomegalovirus-associated TCR beta chains were confirmed in vitro to be specific for cytomegalovirus antigens. Most CMV-associated TCR beta chains appeared to be HLA-restricted in a later analysis, and the HLA associations seemed to be driven largely by CMV exposure. A further reported finding was that TCR beta sequences accurately predicted the HLA-A and HLA-B alleles for most subjects in the first cohort. Correlated functional status among segregating V segments might be attributable to linkage disequilibrium, but an unknown experimental factor could not be ruled out. The sequencing pipeline was judged likely to have produced a cluster of highly shared sequence variants as a technical artifact. In the study, 150 to 200 TCR beta chains were listed as associated with cytomegalovirus. Because counts were too low, more than 15 rarely observed V segments, including chromosome 9 orphons, were excluded from the earlier analysis of several hundred of the donors. Assigning TCR associations to individual alleles was difficult when HLA alleles, especially DR and DQ, strongly co-occurred. For the cohort, immune exposure information was limited to CMV serostatus. Most TCR sequences were observed very rarely across donors, whereas some public TCRs were present in many individuals. A later genetic analysis reported fewer N-insertions in productive TCRs among donors in an Asian-associated ancestry cluster than the roughly 670-donor mean. Several of the top co-occurrence clusters appeared to be linked to parvovirus B19, influenza, CMV and Epstein-Barr virus, according to a later analysis. The cohort was sequenced for TCR beta chains only, and without alpha or paired-chain data the features that could be detected were limited. In a later analysis, the rate of TCR association differed among HLA loci, with DRB1 alleles having the most associated TCRs and HLA-C alleles having the fewest. A later analysis found that HLA-associated TCR beta chains were more clonally expanded and had lower generation probabilities than equally common non-associated chains.

For this clone: Which antigen it targets is not known. No much larger clone is present one base from it, and per-base qualities are unavailable.

This sequence originates from a girl aged 2-10 years in good health and CMV-seronegative. This sequence uses TRBV4-1 and TRBJ2-5, and 7 bases in between align with TRBD1. Sequencing was performed on PBMCs. The sequence in DNA is TGCGCCAGCAGCCAGCGACAGGGAGATTACCAAGAGACCCAGTACTTC. It codes for CASSQRQGDYQETQYF.